This section outlines one T cell receptor (beta chain) sequence together with its context. It lacks a known antigen. There are no base qualities to consult, and no much larger clone falls within one base. The data belong to a study of PD-L1 blockade in urothelial cancer (dated by TCRdb to the late 2010s). The study in broad terms: Every patient began therapy in about 2014 and was given atezolizumab 1,200 mg intravenously every 3 weeks. About 90% of the 29 patients were males with bladder-origin urothelial cancer, and 18 of 29 reported a prior smoking history. Patients had an ECOG performance status of 0 or 1 and had received between 0 and 3 prior chemotherapy regimens. Blood samples were analyzed at two time points: 3 weeks after treatment start (second dose) and 6 weeks after treatment start. Blood samples yielded a median of approximately 150,000 T cells and some 80,000 unique TCRs, with median clonality approximately 0.08. The study was an exploratory multi-omic analysis of somatic, immune and clinical correlates of response to PD-L1 blockade with atezolizumab in urothelial cancer. Pretreatment tumor samples, along with matched peripheral blood serially collected before and after atezolizumab treatment, were subjected to TCR sequencing. Durable clinical benefit was defined as progression-free survival longer than 6 months, and TCR features were also tested against progression-free and overall survival. Whole exome sequencing and RNA sequencing of pretreatment tumors were performed alongside TCR sequencing in the same patients. Durable clinical benefit was achieved by nine patients but not by the remaining 20. Twenty-nine patients had pretreatment blood TCR-seq, some 25 had at least one posttreatment blood collection, and some 25 had tumor TCR-seq. The paper as a whole reports these results and caveats: Because the sample size was small (n ≈ 28) and many of the analyses were exploratory, the results are meant to be hypothesis-generating. Patients with durable benefit showed greater expansion of tumor-associated TCR clones in peripheral blood 3 weeks after starting treatment (n of about 20, p = 0.022). Improved progression-free and overall survival was associated with having pretreatment peripheral blood TCR clonality below the median.

Sample time point, as interpreted from the label and publication: peripheral blood 6 weeks after treatment start. The cohort included about 30 patients with locally advanced or metastatic urothelial carcinoma who were treated at Memorial Sloan Kettering on a trial protocol. Peripheral blood mononuclear cells were collected from each patient pretreatment and during treatment, giving between 1 and 8 total time points per patient. The Qiagen DNeasy Blood extraction kit was used to purify genomic DNA from total PBMCs and from tumor samples. PBMCs were collected pretreatment and during treatment, and were isolated and stored as previously described. Synthetic TCR analog templates were spiked into each PCR so that absolute template abundance could be estimated from read counts. Using the immunoSEQ assay, TCRbeta CDR3 regions were amplified from genomic DNA with bias-controlled V and J gene primers. Sequencing of rearranged TCRbeta segments was done at approximately 20X coverage. On the study's bioinformatics: Sequencing errors were corrected by clustering, and CDR3s were annotated against IMGT so that V, D and J genes could be assigned. Out-of-frame and stop-codon sequences were excluded, and only productive TCRbeta rearrangements were used in downstream analyses. Clonality was calculated as one minus the Shannon entropy normalized by the log of the number of unique productive sequences. Clones differing between time points or between blood and tumor were identified using Fisher's exact test with Benjamini-Hochberg correction, with an adjusted p below 0.01 applied as the threshold. In its TCRdb copy, this immuneACCESS table keeps in-frame sequences only and misses some clones. Where compared with another copy, unresolved V genes explain less than half of these, and the others have no known cause. The DNA gave D and trimming, while V, J and clone size come from that table. The sample table records tens of thousands of clones; approximately 81% of these occur just once. Around 2.5% of the sample lies in the top ten.

Its CDR3 holds 15 amino acids, cysteine through phenylalanine. Left in the record is the CDR3 DNA by itself, 45 bases read in frame from the first base. Via the germline V gene, CDR1 is SGHDT and CDR2 YYEEEE. Germline trimming amounts to 4 bases on V and 8 bases on J, with 7 as the count of junction bases outside the gene matches. The origin of this receptor is a man between 65 and 85 years old with urothelial cancer. This sequence uses TRBV5-6 and TRBJ1-4; 11 junctional bases match TRBD1. Sequencing used PBMCs, obtained around atezolizumab (anti-PD-L1) treatment. The CDR3 protein is CASSRGQGAREKLFF. The DNA sequence reads TGTGCCAGCAGCCGAGGACAGGGGGCTAGGGAAAAACTGTTTTTT.